The 28 T cell receptor beta chains in this list originate from one sample, sequenced in a study of control samples from healthy donors and cancer patients. Method: immunoSEQ multiplex PCR; TCRdb's copy keeps in-frame clones and lacks some. The data show 160,000 or so clones, over 85% seen once. The sequencing input was blood. The receptors were gathered from a man over 45 in good health.

The rearrangement joins TRBV6-1 to TRBJ1-6; maybe TRBD1 (6 bases). V was shortened by 2 bases and J by 8 bases, with 16 bases between the two germline ends. Germline loops: CDR1 MNHNS, CDR2 SASEGT. The CDR3 spans 16 residues. The CDR3 DNA reads as TGTGCCAGCAGTGAAACCCCCCCACAGGGTTATTCACCCCTCCACTTT. Translated: CASSETPPQGYSPLHF.

The V gene is TRBV2, the J gene TRBJ1-1; the match to TRBD1 covers 9 bases. Germline CDR1 and CDR2: SNHLY and FYNNEI. This CDR3 has 15 residues. The ends lost 6 bases at V and 4 bases at J; junction bases unmatched: 9. The CDR3 region is CASRARGQGFTEAFF. Here the CDR3 DNA reads TGTGCCAGCAGGGCCCGGGGACAGGGTTTCACTGAAGCTTTCTTT.

The chain combines TRBV5-1 with TRBJ2-7; 11 bases are shared with TRBD1. The V and J ends lost 4 bases and 5 bases, in that order; junction bases with no gene match: 11. The CDR3 extends over 16 amino acids. Looked up from germline, CDR1 is SGHRS and CDR2 is YFSETQ. CDR3: CASSPTRTGGVDEQYF. In nucleotides, the CDR3 is TGCGCCAGCAGCCCGACTCGGACAGGGGGCGTGGACGAGCAGTACTTC. The whole variable domain, remainder taken from reference TRBV5-1 and TRBJ2-7, is KAGVTQTPRYLIKTRGQQVTLSCSPISGHRSVSWYQQTPGQGLQFLFEYFSETQRNKGNFPGRFSGRQFSNSRSEMNVSTLELGDSALYLCASSPTRTGGVDEQYFGPGTRLTVT.

This sequence joins TRBV19 and TRBJ2-3, with 11 positions matching TRBD1. After removal of 1 base from V and 4 bases from J, the junction contained 10 bases not matched to a gene. The CDR3 covers 18 residues. Per the germline V gene, CDR1 is LNHDA and CDR2 is SQIVND (reference sequence). The CDR3 DNA sequence: TGTGCCAGTAGTATAGGAGTTGTGGACAGGGGGCCAGCAGATACGCAGTATTTT. This codes for CASSIGVVDRGPADTQYF. The whole variable domain, filled in from reference TRBV19 and TRBJ2-3, reads DGGITQSPKYLFRKEGQNVTLSCEQNLNHDAMYWYRQDPGQGLRLIYYSQIVNDFQKGDIAEGYSVSREKKESFPLTVTSAQKNPTAFYLCASSIGVVDRGPADTQYFGPGTRLTVL.

This clone was counted a single time. V usage is TRBV18 and J usage is TRBJ2-1, with TRBD2 matching over 9 bases. The CDR3 is 16 amino acids. V shed 8 bases, J shed 8 bases, and the junction held 16 bases outside the gene matches. CDR1 is KGHSH and CDR2 is LQKENI in the germline V gene. DNA for the CDR3: TGTGCCAGCGGAACTGTAGCGGGAGTGGGGTTTGATGAGCAGTTCTTC. Protein sequence: CASGTVAGVGFDEQFF.

J is TRBJ2-2 and V is TRBV6-5; the match to TRBD2 covers 7 bases. Germline CDR1 and CDR2: MNHEY and SVGAGI. The CDR3 spans 15 residues. V shed 0 bases, J shed 4 bases, and the junction held 2 bases outside the gene matches. The CDR3 bases are TGTGCCAGCAGTTACTCACTAGCGTTCACCGGGGAGCTGTTTTTT. Its translation is CASSYSLAFTGELFF.

V is TRBV3-1 (or the pseudogene TRBV3-2) and J is TRBJ2-5; D remains unclear. This CDR3 spans 14 amino acids. Germline V gene sequence: CDR1 LGHDT, CDR2 YNNKEL (reference sequence). Trimming cost V 1 base and J 7 bases, with 13 bases left between them. CDR3 nucleotides: TGTGCCAGCAGCCAAGGGGCTGCAGAAGGGACCCAGTACTTC. Translating it yields CASSQGAAEGTQYF.

This chain links TRBV7-9 with TRBJ2-5; TRBD2 aligns across 12 bases. J lost 4 bases, V lost 5 bases, and 2 bases had no gene match. The germline gives CDR1 SEHNR, CDR2 FQNEAQ (reference sequence). CDR3 length: 14 amino acids. CDR3 nucleotide sequence: TGTGCCAGCAGCCCGGGACTAGCGGGAGAGACCCAGTACTTC. Translated, it gives CASSPGLAGETQYF.

The chain uses TRBV4-1 and TRBJ2-1; D ambiguous. With 4 bases removed from V and 2 bases from J, the gap between germline ends came to 21 bases. CDR3 length: 18 amino acids. The germline V gene encodes CDR1 MGHRA and CDR2 YSYEKL. The CDR3 here is CASSLLLGRPGAYNEQFF. The CDR3 DNA reads TGCGCCAGCAGCCTCCTCCTGGGTAGACCCGGAGCCTACAATGAGCAGTTCTTC.

This clone appeared a few times. CDR3 bases: TGTGCCAGCAGCAACCGACAGACTAACTATGGCTACACCTTC. Protein sequence: CASSNRQTNYGYTF. This chain joins TRBV4-2 and TRBJ1-2; weak D call: TRBD1 (5 bases). Between the trimmed V and J ends, which lost 5 bases and 0 bases, there was a span of 10 bases. CDR3 length equals 14 residues. The V gene's germline CDR1 is LGHNA and CDR2 YNFKEQ.

V gene TRBV9 combines with J gene TRBJ2-1; D not certain. CDR3 length: 11 residues. Germline V gene lookup returns CDR1 SGDLS and CDR2 YYNGEE. V was trimmed by 0 bases and J by 7 bases, leaving 2 bases between them. The CDR3 sequence is CASSVENEQFF. Written as DNA, the CDR3 is TGTGCCAGCAGCGTAGAAAATGAGCAGTTCTTC.

V is TRBV4-2 and J is TRBJ1-2, with TRBD1 matching 9 bases. The V gene end was trimmed by 1 base and the J gene end by 7 bases; junction bases not matched to a gene: 10. Germline V gene lookup returns CDR1 LGHNA and CDR2 YNFKEQ. This CDR3 is 16 amino acids long. The DNA of the CDR3 is TGTGCCAGCAGCCAAGCTCGGGACAGGGTATGGGCTGGCTACACCTTC. As protein: CASSQARDRVWAGYTF.

For the CDR3, the DNA is TGTGCCTGGAAATTGGGGGATACGCAGTATTTT. Translating gives CAWKLGDTQYF. This sequence joins TRBV30 and TRBJ2-3, with D hard to call. Germline V gene lookup returns CDR1 GTSNPN and CDR2 SVGIG (reference sequence). This CDR3 contains 11 residues. V was cut by 4 bases and J by 6 bases, with 8 bases left in between.

The chain carries TRBV3-1 (or the pseudogene TRBV3-2) and TRBJ2-5; no clear D. The V end lost 4 bases, the J end lost 5 bases, and 8 bases lay between the germline ends. This CDR3 is built from 12 residues. Germline V gene data show CDR1 as LGHDT and CDR2 as YNNKEL (reference sequence). The CDR3 loop reads CASSRLSETQYF. CDR3 DNA sequence: TGTGCCAGCAGCCGGCTTTCCGAGACCCAGTACTTC.

This chain links TRBV28 with TRBJ2-2, with 11 bases matching TRBD2. Germline loops: CDR1 MDHEN, CDR2 SYDVKM. This CDR3 spans 15 amino acids. The junction had 7 bases not matched to a gene; V was cut back by 7 bases and J by 6 bases. The chain's CDR3 is CASIELAGVPGELFF. For the CDR3, the DNA is TGTGCCAGCATAGAACTAGCGGGAGTACCCGGGGAGCTGTTTTTT.

This clone was counted once. V and J are TRBV28 and TRBJ2-6, with a tentative D call TRBD1 (6 bases). Germline CDR1 MDHEN, CDR2 SYDVKM. V was pared by 5 bases and J by 2 bases, with 22 bases between. The CDR3 extends over 19 amino acids. The chain's CDR3 is CASSAPQGRPGTGANVLTF. CDR3 bases: TGTGCCAGCAGTGCCCCTCAGGGGAGACCTGGTACTGGGGCCAACGTCCTGACTTTC.

Turning to this clone: The germline gene is not matched at one end of the junction; a read error may be the cause. The V gene is TRBV28, the J gene TRBJ2-7, with D maybe TRBD1 (6 bases). There are 14 residues in the CDR3. Germline CDR1 reads MDHEN; CDR2 reads SYDVKM. CDR3 coding DNA: TGTGCCAGCAGAACCGGGACATTTTCCTCCGAGCAGTACTTC. This codes for CASRTGTFSSEQYF.

The chain is built from TRBV6-5 and TRBJ1-2; 10 nucleotides match TRBD1. Looked up from germline, CDR1 is MNHEY and CDR2 is SVGAGI. Trimming cost V 6 bases and J 4 bases; bases outside gene matches: 8. This CDR3 region has 15 residues. The CDR3 region has the DNA TGTGCCAGCAGAACTCTAGGACAGGGGGTCTATGGCTACACCTTC. Translated: CASRTLGQGVYGYTF.

V and J are TRBV18 and TRBJ1-4, with TRBD1 matching 7 bases. CDR3 length: 15 amino acids. Germline values: CDR1 KGHSH, CDR2 LQKENI. Trimming removed 0 bases from V and 4 bases from J; junction bases left unmatched: 2. In DNA form, the CDR3 reads TGTGCCAGCTCACCACCGGGACAGCGTAATGAAAAACTGTTTTTT. It encodes CASSPPGQRNEKLFF.

Here the CDR3 reads CASRPGQASYEQYF. The CDR3 DNA reads TGTGCCAGCAGGCCGGGACAGGCTTCCTACGAGCAGTACTTC. V usage is TRBV28 and J usage is TRBJ2-7, with 8 bases fitting TRBD1. The CDR3 is 14 amino acids. Looked up from germline, CDR1 is MDHEN and CDR2 is SYDVKM. J gave up 1 base and V 6 bases, and 5 bases lay outside the gene matches.

This clone was seen only once. This chain joins TRBV6-6 and TRBJ2-1, with D perhaps TRBD1 or TRBD2 (6 bases each). Trimming left V 2 bases short and J 0 bases short, with 11 bases between. Per the germline V gene, CDR1 is MNHNY and CDR2 is SVGAGI (reference sequence). This CDR3 is built from 16 residues. The DNA of the CDR3 is TGTGCCAGCAGTTACCGGCGGGACACCTCCTACAATGAGCAGTTCTTC. Its protein is CASSYRRDTSYNEQFF.

The rearrangement links TRBV6-2 or TRBV6-3 to TRBJ2-1; D remains unclear. V gave up 2 bases and J gave up 10 bases, with 6 bases separating them. Germline lookup yields CDR1 MNHEY and CDR2 SVGEGT. There are 11 residues in the CDR3. CDR3 protein: CASSYRAEQFF. The CDR3 region has the DNA TGTGCCAGCAGTTACCGGGCAGAGCAGTTCTTC.

Written as DNA, the CDR3 is TGTGCCAGCATTTTAGCGGGAGGGTCTTACAATGAGCAGTTCTTC. This codes for CASILAGGSYNEQFF. The chain couples TRBV2 to TRBJ2-1; 11 bases map to TRBD2. The CDR3 runs 15 residues. J lost 4 bases, V lost 7 bases, and 6 bases had no gene match. CDR1 is SNHLY, CDR2 FYNNEI, per germline.

The CDR3 DNA reads TGTGCCAGCAGCGCCCAGAACAGGGACTACACTGAAGCTTTCTTT. This translates into CASSAQNRDYTEAFF. The rearrangement uses TRBV5-6 and TRBJ1-1; tentative D call: TRBD1 (6 bases). This CDR3 has 15 amino acids. The V gene lost 4 bases and the J gene lost 3 bases, with 16 bases spanning the gap. Germline CDR1 is SGHDT and CDR2 is YYEEEE.

The V gene is TRBV10-3, the J gene TRBJ2-2; 7 nucleotides match TRBD1. The CDR3 has 14 residues. CDR1 and CDR2 (germline): ENHRY, SYGVKD. V lost 4 bases to trimming and J lost 7 bases; unmatched junction nucleotides: 6. Here the CDR3 DNA reads TGTGCCATCAGTGGGGACAGTATCAGCGGGGAGCTGTTTTTT. This encodes CAISGDSISGELFF.

The V and J genes are TRBV4-1 and TRBJ2-7; the match to TRBD1 covers 9 bases. Losses at the gene ends were 1 base for V and 3 bases for J; bases not matched to a gene: 7. Germline V gene lookup returns CDR1 MGHRA and CDR2 YSYEKL. This CDR3 is built from 16 residues. The CDR3 region has the DNA TGCGCCAGCAGCCAAGGGTGGGGGGACAGGGACTACGAGCAGTACTTC. It yields the protein CASSQGWGDRDYEQYF.

V usage is TRBV18 and J usage is TRBJ2-1, with TRBD1 as a possible D gene (6 bases). The V end lost 4 bases, the J end lost 0 bases, and 13 bases lay between the germline ends. Germline CDR1 reads KGHSH; CDR2 reads LQKENI. The CDR3 is 16 amino acids. CDR3 amino acids: CASSQPGVASYNEQFF. In DNA form, the CDR3 reads TGTGCCAGCTCACAGCCAGGGGTAGCCTCCTACAATGAGCAGTTCTTC. Filled out from reference TRBV18 and TRBJ2-1, the complete variable domain reads NAGVMQNPRHLVRRRGQEARLRCSPMKGHSHVYWYRQLPEEGLKFMVYLQKENIIDESGMPKERFSAEFPKEGPSILRIQQVVRGDSAAYFCASSQPGVASYNEQFFGPGTRLTVL.

This sequence joins TRBV11-1 and TRBJ1-2, with 8 bases matching TRBD1. This CDR3 has 15 residues. Losses at the gene ends were 4 bases for V and 5 bases for J; bases not matched to a gene: 9. From germline, CDR1 is SGHAT and CDR2 FQDESV (reference sequence). This CDR3 is CASSSLGQEPYGYTF. The CDR3 DNA is TGTGCCAGCAGCTCCCTGGGACAGGAACCGTATGGCTACACCTTC. The whole variable domain, filled in from reference TRBV11-1 and TRBJ1-2, reads EAEVAQSPRYKITEKSQAVAFWCDPISGHATLYWYRQILGQGPELLVQFQDESVVDDSQLPKDRFSAERLKGVDSTLKIQPAELGDSAMYLCASSSLGQEPYGYTFGSGTRLTVV.